The text below deals with one T cell receptor beta chain. Antigen: not known. The CDR3 runs to 16 residues. The V end lost 3 bases, the J end lost 7 bases, and 18 bases lay between the germline ends. From germline, CDR1 is SEHNR and CDR2 FQNEAQ (reference sequence). The study ran the assay at deep level. Clones were read by immunoSEQ multiplex PCR, and TCRdb kept only the in-frame ones, dropping some. The sample consists of approximately 1.5 million clones, 95% to 99% of them appearing once. The data are from a study of shared clonotypes between healthy human individuals. Overall study findings and caveats: An expected dependence of interdonor clonotype sharing on sequencing depth was noted.

The genes are TRBV7-9 and TRBJ2-2; weak D call: TRBD1 (6 bases). The sequencing sample was made of naive CD4+ T cells sorted from blood. Indicated subset: CD45RA+ positively selected. This sequence was found in a man younger than 45 in good health. This CDR3 is CASSFIRGPHLGELFF. In DNA, the CDR3 is TGTGCCAGCAGCTTTATCAGGGGCCCCCATCTCGGGGAGCTGTTTTTT.